This T cell receptor beta chain was documented in a study of STAT5B mutations in CD4+ large granular lymphocyte leukemia. Study observations and caveats: Higher CD4+ than CD8+ T-LGLL clonality might reflect small sample size. 8/27 top patient clones versus 2/35 control clones were TRBV06-family. Patient CD4-sorted repertoires looked more clonal than healthy CD4+ repertoires, even without putative leukemic clones.

Worth noting for this clone: Its antigen is unknown.

TCRdb's table, derived via immunoSEQ multiplex PCR, lists solely in-frame clones and lacks some. The sample holds 30,000 or so clones, more than 65% seen once. The CDR3 is 17 amino acids. CDR1 is KGHSH, CDR2 LQKENI, per germline. Trimming at V came to 3 bases and at J to 4 bases, leaving 10 bases not matched to a gene. The clonotype comes from a human donor in good health. The specimen was CD4+ T cells from blood buffy coats. The chain combines TRBV18 with TRBJ2-2; TRBD1 agrees at 8 bases. The CDR3 is CASSPTTGQGLTGELFF. In DNA form, the CDR3 reads TGTGCCAGCTCACCTACCACAGGACAGGGCCTCACCGGGGAGCTGTTTTTT.